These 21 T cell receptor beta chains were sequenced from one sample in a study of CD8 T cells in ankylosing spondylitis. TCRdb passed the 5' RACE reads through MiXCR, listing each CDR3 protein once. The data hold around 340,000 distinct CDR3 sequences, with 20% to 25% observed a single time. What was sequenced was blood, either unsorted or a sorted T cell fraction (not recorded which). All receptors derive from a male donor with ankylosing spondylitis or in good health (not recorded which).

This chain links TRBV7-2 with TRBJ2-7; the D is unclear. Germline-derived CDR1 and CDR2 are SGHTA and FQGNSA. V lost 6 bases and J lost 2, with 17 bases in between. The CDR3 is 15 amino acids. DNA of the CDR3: TGTGCCAGCAGTCAAAGTGGCGGAGAGACCTACGAGCAGTACTTC. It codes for CASSQSGGETYEQYF. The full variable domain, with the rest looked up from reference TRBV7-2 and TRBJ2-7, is GAGVSQSPSNKVTEKGKDVELRCDPISGHTALYWYRQSLGQGLEFLIYFQGNSAPDKSGLPSDRFSAERTGGSVSTLTIQRTQQEDSAVYLCASSQSGGETYEQYFGPGTRLTVT.

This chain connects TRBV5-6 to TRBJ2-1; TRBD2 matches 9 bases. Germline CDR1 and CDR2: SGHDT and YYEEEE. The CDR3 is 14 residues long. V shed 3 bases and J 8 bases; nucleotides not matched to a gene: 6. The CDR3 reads CASSYGAGGHEQFF. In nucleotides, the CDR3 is TGTGCCAGCAGCTACGGGGCGGGGGGGCATGAGCAGTTCTTC. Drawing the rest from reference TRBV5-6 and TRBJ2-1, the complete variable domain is DAGVTQSPTHLIKTRGQQVTLRCSPKSGHDTVSWYQQALGQGPQFIFQYYEEEERQRGNFPDRFSGHQFPNYSSELNVNALLLGDSALYLCASSYGAGGHEQFFGPGTRLTVL.

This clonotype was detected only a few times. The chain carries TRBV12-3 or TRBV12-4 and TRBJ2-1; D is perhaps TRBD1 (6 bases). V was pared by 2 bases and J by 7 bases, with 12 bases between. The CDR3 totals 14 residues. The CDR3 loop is CASSLTTQGNEQFF. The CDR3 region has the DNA TGTGCCAGCAGTTTAACGACCCAGGGGAATGAGCAGTTCTTC.

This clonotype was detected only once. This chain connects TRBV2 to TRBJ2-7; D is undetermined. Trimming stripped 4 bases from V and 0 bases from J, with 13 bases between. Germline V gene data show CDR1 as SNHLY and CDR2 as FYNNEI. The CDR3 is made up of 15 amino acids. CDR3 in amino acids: CASSVTPDSSYEQYF. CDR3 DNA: TGTGCCAGCAGTGTGACACCCGATAGCTCCTACGAGCAGTACTTC.

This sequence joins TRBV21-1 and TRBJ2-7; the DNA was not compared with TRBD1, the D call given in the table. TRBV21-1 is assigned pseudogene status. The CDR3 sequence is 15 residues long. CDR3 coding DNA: TGTGCCAGCAGCAGAAGTTGGGACAGGGTTTACGAGCAGTACTTC. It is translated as CASSRSWDRVYEQYF.

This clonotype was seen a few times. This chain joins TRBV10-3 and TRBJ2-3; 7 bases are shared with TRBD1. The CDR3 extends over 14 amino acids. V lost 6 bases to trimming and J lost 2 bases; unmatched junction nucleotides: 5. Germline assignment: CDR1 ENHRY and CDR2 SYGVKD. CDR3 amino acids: CAISRDRDTDTQYF. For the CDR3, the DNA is TGTGCCATCAGCCGCGACAGGGACACAGATACGCAGTATTTT.

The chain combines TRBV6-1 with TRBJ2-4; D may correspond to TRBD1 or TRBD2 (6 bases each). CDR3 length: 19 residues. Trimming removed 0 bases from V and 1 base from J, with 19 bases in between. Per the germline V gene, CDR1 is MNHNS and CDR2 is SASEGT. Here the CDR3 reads CASSEALRGGLMAKNIQYF. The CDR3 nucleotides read TGTGCCAGCAGTGAAGCGCTTCGTGGGGGGCTTATGGCCAAAAACATTCAGTACTTC.

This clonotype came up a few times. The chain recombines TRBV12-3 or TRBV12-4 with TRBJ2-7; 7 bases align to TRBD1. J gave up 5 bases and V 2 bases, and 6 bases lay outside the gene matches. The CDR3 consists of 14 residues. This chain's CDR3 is CASSLMAGGDEQYF. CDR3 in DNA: TGTGCCAGCAGTTTAATGGCAGGGGGAGACGAGCAGTACTTC.

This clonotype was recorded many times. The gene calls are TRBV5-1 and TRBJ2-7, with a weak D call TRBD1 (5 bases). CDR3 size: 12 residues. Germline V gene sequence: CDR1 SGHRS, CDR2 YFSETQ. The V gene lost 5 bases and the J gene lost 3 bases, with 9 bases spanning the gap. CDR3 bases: TGCGCCAGCAGAGAGACAGACTACGAGCAGTACTTC. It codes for CASRETDYEQYF.

In nucleotides, the CDR3 is TGTGCCAGCAGCTTTAACGACGAGCAGTACTTC. Its translation is CASSFNDEQYF. The chain couples TRBV5-6 to TRBJ2-7; D remains ambiguous. Trimming left V 2 bases short and J 5 bases short, with 5 bases between. The CDR3 consists of 11 residues. The germline gives CDR1 SGHDT, CDR2 YYEEEE.

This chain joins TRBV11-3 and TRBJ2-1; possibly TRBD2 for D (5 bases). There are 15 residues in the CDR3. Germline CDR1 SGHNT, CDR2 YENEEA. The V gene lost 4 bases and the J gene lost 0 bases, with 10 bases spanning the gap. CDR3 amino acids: CASSSGITSYNEQFF. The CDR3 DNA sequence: TGTGCCAGCAGCTCGGGAATAACCTCCTACAATGAGCAGTTCTTC. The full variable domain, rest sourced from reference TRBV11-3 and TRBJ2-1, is EAGVVQSPRYKIIEKKQPVAFWCNPISGHNTLYWYLQNLGQGPELLIRYENEEAVDDSQLPKDRFSAERLKGVDSTLKIQPAELGDSAVYLCASSSGITSYNEQFFGPGTRLTVL.

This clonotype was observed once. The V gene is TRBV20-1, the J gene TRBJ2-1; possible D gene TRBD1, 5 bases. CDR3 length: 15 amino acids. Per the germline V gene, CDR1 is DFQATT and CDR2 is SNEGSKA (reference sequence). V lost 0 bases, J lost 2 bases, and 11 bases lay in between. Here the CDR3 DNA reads TGCAGTGCTAGAGAGGGTGGGGCGACCTACAATGAGCAGTTCTTC. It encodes CSAREGGATYNEQFF.

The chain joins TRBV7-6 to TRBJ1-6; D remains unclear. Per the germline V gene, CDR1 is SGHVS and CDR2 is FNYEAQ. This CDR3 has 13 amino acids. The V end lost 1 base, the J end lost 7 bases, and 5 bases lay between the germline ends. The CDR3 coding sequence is TGTGCCAGCAGCTTAGGGATCAATTCACCCCTCCACTTT. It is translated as CASSLGINSPLHF.

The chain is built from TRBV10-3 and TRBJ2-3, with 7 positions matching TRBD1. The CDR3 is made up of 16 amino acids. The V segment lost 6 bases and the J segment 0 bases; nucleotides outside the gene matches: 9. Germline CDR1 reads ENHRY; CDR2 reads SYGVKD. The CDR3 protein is CAIRRQGPISTDTQYF. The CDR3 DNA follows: TGTGCCATCAGGAGACAGGGCCCTATTAGCACAGATACGCAGTATTTT.

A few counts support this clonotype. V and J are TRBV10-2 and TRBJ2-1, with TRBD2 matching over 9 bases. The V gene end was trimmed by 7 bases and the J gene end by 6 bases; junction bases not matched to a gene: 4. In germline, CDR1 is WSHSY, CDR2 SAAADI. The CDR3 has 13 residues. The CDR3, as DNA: TGCGCCAGCACGGCGGGGGGGCTCAATGAGCAGTTCTTC. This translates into CASTAGGLNEQFF.

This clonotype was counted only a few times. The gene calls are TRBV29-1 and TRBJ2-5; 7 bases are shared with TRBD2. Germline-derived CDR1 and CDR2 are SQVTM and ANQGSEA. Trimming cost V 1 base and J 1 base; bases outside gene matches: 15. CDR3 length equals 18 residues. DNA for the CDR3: TGCAGCGTTGAAGGGCGCTGGCCAGCGGGGACTCTCCAAGAGACCCAGTACTTC. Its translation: CSVEGRWPAGTLQETQYF. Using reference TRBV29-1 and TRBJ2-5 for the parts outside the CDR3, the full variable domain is SAVISQKPSRDICQRGTSLTIQCQVDSQVTMMFWYRQQPGQSLTLIATANQGSEATYESGFVIDKFPISRPNLTFSTLTVSNMSPEDSSIYLCSVEGRWPAGTLQETQYFGPGTRLLVL.

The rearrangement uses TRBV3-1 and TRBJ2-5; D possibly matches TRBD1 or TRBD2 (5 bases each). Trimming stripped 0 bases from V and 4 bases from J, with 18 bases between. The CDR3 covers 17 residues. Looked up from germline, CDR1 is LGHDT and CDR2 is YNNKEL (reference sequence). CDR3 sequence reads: CASSQDLHGVGAETQYF. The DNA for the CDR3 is TGTGCCAGCAGCCAAGATCTTCATGGGGTCGGGGCAGAGACCCAGTACTTC.

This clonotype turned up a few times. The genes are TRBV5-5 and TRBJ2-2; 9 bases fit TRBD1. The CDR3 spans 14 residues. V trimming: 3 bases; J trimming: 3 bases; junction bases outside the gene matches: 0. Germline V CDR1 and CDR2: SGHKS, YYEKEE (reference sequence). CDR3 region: CASSWTGDTGELFF. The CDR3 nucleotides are TGTGCCAGCAGCTGGACAGGGGACACCGGGGAGCTGTTTTTT.

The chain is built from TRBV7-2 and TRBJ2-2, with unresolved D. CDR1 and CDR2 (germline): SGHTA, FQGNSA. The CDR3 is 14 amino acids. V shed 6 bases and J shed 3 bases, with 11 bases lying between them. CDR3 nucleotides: TGTGCCAGCAGGGACGTTGGGTACACCGGGGAGCTGTTTTTT. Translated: CASRDVGYTGELFF.

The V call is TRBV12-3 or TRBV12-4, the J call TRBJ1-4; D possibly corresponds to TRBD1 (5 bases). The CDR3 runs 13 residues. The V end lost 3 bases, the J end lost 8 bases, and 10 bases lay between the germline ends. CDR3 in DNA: TGTGCCAGCAGTTTTGCATCAGGGGAAAAACTGTTTTTT. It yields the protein CASSFASGEKLFF.

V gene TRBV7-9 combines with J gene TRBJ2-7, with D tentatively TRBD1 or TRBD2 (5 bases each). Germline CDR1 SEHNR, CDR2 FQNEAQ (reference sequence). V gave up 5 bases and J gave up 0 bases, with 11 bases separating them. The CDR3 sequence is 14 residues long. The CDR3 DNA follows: TGTGCCAGCAGCCACCGGGACCACTCCTACGAGCAGTACTTC. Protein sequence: CASSHRDHSYEQYF. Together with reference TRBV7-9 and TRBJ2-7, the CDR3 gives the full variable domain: DTGVSQNPRHKITKRGQNVTFRCDPISEHNRLYWYRQTLGQGPEFLTYFQNEAQLEKSRLLSDRFSAERPKGSFSTLEIQRTEQGDSAMYLCASSHRDHSYEQYFGPGTRLTVT.